This note documents a single T cell receptor beta chain sequence. The data derive from a study of blood T cell repertoires in COVID-19. Study context: PBMCs, B-cell-depleted T cells, or T cells were the source of the cDNA or gDNA that made up the material.

The participants were between roughly 18 and 90 years old and came from 24 US areas. TCRdb's copy holds only in-frame clones and misses some; the assay was immunoSEQ multiplex PCR. The sample shows approximately 220,000 clones, around 86% of them seen only once. With 1 base removed from V and 0 bases from J, the gap between germline ends came to 4 bases. The CDR3 loop spans 14 amino acids. CDR1 is SEHNR and CDR2 is FQNEAQ in the germline V gene (reference sequence). The sample comprised PBMCs or T cells enriched from blood (not recorded which). The chain has TRBV7-9 and TRBJ2-1; D gene ambiguous. This receptor was obtained from a woman aged 40-49 years with acute COVID-19. The CDR3: CASSLGSSYNEQFF. The DNA of the CDR3 is TGTGCCAGCAGCTTAGGGAGCTCCTACAATGAGCAGTTCTTC.